The 28 T cell receptor beta chains in this list originate from one sample, sequenced in a study of T-cell memory formation after mild COVID-19. Using its own MiXCR run on the 5' RACE reads, TCRdb lists one record per CDR3 protein. The data hold about 260,000 distinct CDR3 sequences, with 15% to 20% observed a single time. The sequencing sample was made of PBMCs or a T cell subset sorted from them (not recorded which). The receptors derive from a man aged 18 to 35 who had mild COVID-19 (a few samples of this study predate the infection). Cell type and time point are not known.

This clonotype showed up just a few times. V and J are TRBV7-8 and TRBJ1-2, with 8 bases identical to TRBD1. The CDR3 is 12 residues long. Losses at the gene ends were 7 bases for V and 6 bases for J; bases not matched to a gene: 4. In germline, CDR1 is SGHVS, CDR2 FQNEAQ. The CDR3 protein is CASTDRGDGYTF. The CDR3 DNA reads as TGTGCCAGCACCGACAGGGGCGATGGCTACACCTTC.

This clonotype was counted between two and nine times. The chain carries TRBV5-6 and TRBJ2-7; TRBD1 is a possible D gene (6 bases). The CDR3 covers 16 residues. Per germline, CDR1 SGHDT and CDR2 YYEEEE. The V end was cut by 1 base, the J end by 7 bases, with 21 bases between. DNA for the CDR3: TGTGCCAGCAGCTTGTTAGACAGGTCCCCGGGCGGTGAGCAGTACGTC. This gives the protein CASSLLDRSPGGEQYV.

This clonotype appeared many times. The chain recombines TRBV11-2 with TRBJ2-5; no definite D call. Trimming left V 4 bases short and J 1 base short, with 7 bases between. Germline lookup yields CDR1 SGHAT and CDR2 FQNNGV. There are 13 residues in the CDR3. The CDR3 DNA reads as TGTGCCAGCAGCTCAGTAGGCCAAGAGACCCAGTACTTC. As protein: CASSSVGQETQYF.

CDR3: CASSFRGIKEEPQHF. The DNA for the CDR3 is TGCGCCAGCAGCTTCAGGGGGATTAAGGAAGAGCCCCAGCATTTT. The chain employs TRBV5-1 and TRBJ1-5, with 7 bases fitting TRBD1. In germline, CDR1 is SGHRS, CDR2 YFSETQ. The V and J ends lost 2 bases and 8 bases, in that order; junction bases with no gene match: 10. The CDR3 extends over 15 amino acids. Drawing the rest from reference TRBV5-1 and TRBJ1-5, the complete variable domain is KAGVTQTPRYLIKTRGQQVTLSCSPISGHRSVSWYQQTPGQGLQFLFEYFSETQRNKGNFPGRFSGRQFSNSRSEMNVSTLELGDSALYLCASSFRGIKEEPQHFGDGTRLSIL.

V and J are TRBV2 and TRBJ1-5; TRBD1 matches 9 bases. The CDR3 is made up of 16 amino acids. Germline CDR1 SNHLY, CDR2 FYNNEI. Losses at the gene ends were 3 bases for V and 7 bases for J; bases not matched to a gene: 10. In nucleotides, the CDR3 is TGTGCCAGCAGTGACCCCTCAAGGACAGGGGACCAGCCCCAGCATTTT. The encoded protein is CASSDPSRTGDQPQHF. Combining the CDR3 with reference TRBV2 and TRBJ1-5 gives the whole variable domain EPEVTQTPSHQVTQMGQEVILRCVPISNHLYFYWYRQILGQKVEFLVSFYNNEISEKSEIFDDQFSVERPDGSNFTLKIRSTKLEDSAMYFCASSDPSRTGDQPQHFGDGTRLSIL.

The V and J genes are TRBV7-9 and TRBJ1-1; TRBD1 is a possible D gene (5 bases). V lost 2 bases, J lost 0 bases, and 19 bases lay in between. Per germline, CDR1 SEHNR and CDR2 FQNEAQ (reference sequence). This CDR3 contains 18 residues. CDR3 coding DNA: TGTGCCAGCAGCTTATTCGGCGGGGACCAGATATTGAACACTGAAGCTTTCTTT. Protein product: CASSLFGGDQILNTEAFF.

CDR3 amino acids: CASSQDSWATLGYTF. The DNA for the CDR3 is TGCGCCAGCAGCCAAGACTCGTGGGCCACTCTTGGCTACACCTTC. This sequence joins TRBV4-3 and TRBJ1-2; D unresolved. CDR1 and CDR2 from the germline V gene are LGHNA and YSLEER. The CDR3 covers 15 residues. V lost 0 bases to trimming and J lost 7 bases, with 15 bases between them.

The rearrangement uses TRBV7-2 and TRBJ1-2; D might be TRBD1 (6 bases). V dropped 0 bases and J dropped 6 bases, with 8 bases sitting between them. The CDR3 is made up of 13 amino acids. Germline-derived CDR1 and CDR2 are SGHTA and FQGNSA. The CDR3 DNA reads as TGTGCCAGCAGCTTAGCGCAGGGGCATGGCTACACCTTC. Translation: CASSLAQGHGYTF.

The rearrangement joins TRBV5-1 to TRBJ1-6; the D gene is possibly TRBD1 (6 bases). This CDR3 is 18 amino acids long. The germline gives CDR1 SGHRS, CDR2 YFSETQ. V was pared by 4 bases and J by 8 bases, with 25 bases between. CDR3 nucleotide sequence: TGCGCCAGCAGCCCGTACGGACCCACCGGGGGCGTAGATTCACCCCTCCACTTT. This gives the protein CASSPYGPTGGVDSPLHF.

This clonotype has just a few counts. The chain is built from TRBV20-1 and TRBJ1-6; TRBD1 might be the D (6 bases). There are 15 residues in the CDR3. Germline V lookup: CDR1 DFQATT, CDR2 SNEGSKA (reference sequence). Between the trimmed V and J ends, which lost 0 bases and 1 base, there was a span of 7 bases. This chain's CDR3 is CSARDTGSYNSPLHF. DNA for the CDR3: TGCAGTGCTAGAGACACAGGGTCCTATAATTCACCCCTCCACTTT.

The genes are TRBV21-1 and TRBJ2-1; TRBD2 was called by the table and not checked on the DNA. TRBV21-1 represents a pseudogene. This CDR3 region has 12 residues. Here the CDR3 DNA reads TGTGCCAGCAGCGCCCATCGAGGGACTCAATTCTTC. Amino acids: CASSAHRGTQFF.

V is TRBV6-5 and J is TRBJ1-6; the match to TRBD1 covers 7 bases. There are 18 residues in the CDR3. The junction had 13 bases not matched to a gene; V was cut back by 0 bases and J by 8 bases. The germline CDR1 and CDR2 sequences are MNHEY and SVGAGI. CDR3 sequence: CASSYSINRGPQDSPLHF. Here the CDR3 DNA reads TGTGCCAGCAGTTACTCGATTAACAGGGGTCCCCAGGATTCACCCCTCCACTTT.

The CDR3 sequence is CASPPGQHNEQFF. CDR3 sequence (DNA): TGTGCCAGCCCGCCGGGACAGCACAATGAGCAGTTCTTC. V is TRBV5-6 and J is TRBJ2-1, with 7 positions matching TRBD1. CDR1 SGHDT and CDR2 YYEEEE come from the germline V gene. V gave up 7 bases and J gave up 5 bases; unmatched junction bases: 6. CDR3 size: 13 residues. The whole variable domain, filled in from reference TRBV5-6 and TRBJ2-1, reads DAGVTQSPTHLIKTRGQQVTLRCSPKSGHDTVSWYQQALGQGPQFIFQYYEEEERQRGNFPDRFSGHQFPNYSSELNVNALLLGDSALYLCASPPGQHNEQFFGPGTRLTVL.

The sample holds a few counts of this clonotype. The chain joins TRBV4-2 to TRBJ2-5, with TRBD2 matching over 10 bases. V shed 0 bases and J 2 bases; nucleotides not matched to a gene: 3. CDR1 is LGHNA, CDR2 YNFKEQ, per germline. The CDR3 sequence is 16 residues long. In DNA form, the CDR3 reads TGTGCCAGCAGCCAAGAACTAGCGGGGCCGCAAGAGACCCAGTACTTC. Protein sequence: CASSQELAGPQETQYF.

The J gene is TRBJ1-1, the V gene TRBV3-2. TRBV3-2 is designated a pseudogene. The CDR3 has 14 residues. The CDR3 nucleotides read TGTGCCAGCAGCCCTACAGAGCTGAACACTGAAGCTTTCTTT. Its protein product is CASSPTELNTEAFF.

This clonotype showed up just a few times. The V call is TRBV12-1, the J call TRBJ1-5; the DNA was not used to check the table's D call, TRBD1. TRBV12-1 is noted as a pseudogene. This CDR3 contains 18 residues. CDR3 sequence: CASSFHEKDRAAGQPQHF. The CDR3 bases are TGTGCCAGCAGCTTCCACGAAAAGGACAGGGCGGCAGGGCAGCCCCAGCATTTT.

The V call is TRBV20-1, the J call TRBJ2-1; no reliable D call. The V gene's germline CDR1 is DFQATT and CDR2 SNEGSKA (reference sequence). The V end was cut by 0 bases, the J end by 6 bases, with 12 bases between. The CDR3 has 14 residues. The chain's CDR3 is CSARDLDHFNEQFF. DNA for the CDR3: TGCAGTGCTAGAGATCTCGACCACTTCAATGAGCAGTTCTTC.

This clonotype was seen a few times. J is TRBJ2-2 and V is TRBV3-1; the D call may be TRBD1 or TRBD2 (7 bases each). Between the trimmed V and J ends, which lost 8 bases and 6 bases, there was a span of 16 bases. The CDR3 runs 14 residues. Germline V gives CDR1 LGHDT, CDR2 YNNKEL (reference sequence). The CDR3: CASFDREGPGELFF. For the CDR3, the DNA is TGTGCCAGCTTTGACAGGGAGGGTCCCGGGGAGCTGTTTTTT.

There are a few counts of this clonotype. The chain is built from TRBV2 and TRBJ1-3; D ambiguous. The CDR3 is 13 residues long. The ends were cut back, 4 bases at V and 2 bases at J, with 6 bases in the middle. Germline V lookup: CDR1 SNHLY, CDR2 FYNNEI. CDR3 sequence (DNA): TGTGCCAGCAGTGGACAAGCTGGAAACACCATATATTTT. Its translation is CASSGQAGNTIYF. Based on the CDR3 plus reference TRBV2 and TRBJ1-3, the full variable domain is EPEVTQTPSHQVTQMGQEVILRCVPISNHLYFYWYRQILGQKVEFLVSFYNNEISEKSEIFDDQFSVERPDGSNFTLKIRSTKLEDSAMYFCASSGQAGNTIYFGEGSWLTVV.

This clonotype was picked up a small number of times. The V call is TRBV4-1, the J call TRBJ2-5, with TRBD1 identical over 9 bases. In germline, CDR1 is MGHRA, CDR2 YSYEKL. Trimming removed 1 base from V and 5 bases from J; junction bases left unmatched: 8. The CDR3 is 16 residues long. Written as DNA, the CDR3 is TGCGCCAGCAGCCAAGGGACAGGGGCCTACTGGGAGACCCAGTACTTC. This codes for CASSQGTGAYWETQYF.

The chain recombines TRBV20-1 with TRBJ2-3; D unclear. The CDR3 is 14 residues long. Trimming took off 0 bases at V and 2 bases at J, with 9 bases between the two ends. Germline CDR1 is DFQATT and CDR2 is SNEGSKA (reference sequence). CDR3 loop: CSAREGISTDTQYF. DNA of the CDR3: TGCAGTGCTAGAGAGGGAATATCCACAGATACGCAGTATTTT.

The chain uses TRBV7-9 and TRBJ2-1; D unresolved. The germline V and J ends were trimmed by 6 bases and 4 bases, with 16 bases remaining between them. This CDR3 spans 15 amino acids. Per germline, CDR1 SEHNR and CDR2 FQNEAQ (reference sequence). The CDR3 loop is CASSLGEWLYNEQFF. The CDR3 DNA reads as TGTGCCAGCAGTCTCGGCGAGTGGCTGTACAATGAGCAGTTCTTC.

This clonotype was detected a few times. The chain has TRBV7-9 and TRBJ2-1; D is tentatively TRBD1 or TRBD2 (5 bases each). CDR1 SEHNR and CDR2 FQNEAQ come from the germline V gene (reference sequence). This CDR3 region has 15 residues. Trimming shortened V by 0 bases and J by 8 bases, and 14 bases separated the two germline ends. The chain's CDR3 is CASSLAQGPVYEQFF. DNA for the CDR3: TGTGCCAGCAGCTTAGCGCAGGGACCGGTCTATGAGCAGTTCTTC.

This clonotype was seen a handful of times. This chain connects TRBV7-3 to TRBJ1-1, with a possible D match to TRBD1 (5 bases). Trimming took 0 bases from V and 4 from J, leaving 9 bases between them. There are 14 residues in the CDR3. The germline CDR1 and CDR2 sequences are SGHTA and FQGTGA. CDR3 DNA: TGTGCCAGCAGCTTAACAGGGGTGGCCACTGAAGCTTTCTTT. The encoded protein is CASSLTGVATEAFF.

This clonotype has more than one count but fewer than ten. V and J are TRBV29-1 and TRBJ2-5, with TRBD1 matching 9 bases. In germline, CDR1 is SQVTM, CDR2 ANQGSEA. CDR3 length: 13 residues. V dropped 7 bases and J dropped 0; count of bases not matched to a gene: 3. Here the CDR3 DNA reads TGCAGCGCCGGGACAGGGAACCAAGAGACCCAGTACTTC. Translation gives CSAGTGNQETQYF.

The gene calls are TRBV19 and TRBJ2-4, with D unclear. Per germline, CDR1 LNHDA and CDR2 SQIVND (reference sequence). V lost 1 base, J lost 2 bases, and 15 bases lay in between. The CDR3 contains 17 residues. The CDR3: CASSIGGWGGTKNIQYF. The CDR3 DNA sequence: TGTGCCAGTAGTATAGGGGGATGGGGTGGGACCAAAAACATTCAGTACTTC.

This clonotype was recorded at least ten times. The CDR3 DNA reads TGTGCCAGCAGCTTAGGCGGTTCTGGGGCCAACGTCCTGACTTTC. Its translation: CASSLGGSGANVLTF. The genes are TRBV7-6 and TRBJ2-6; D call uncertain. The CDR3 totals 15 residues. Germline lookup yields CDR1 SGHVS and CDR2 FNYEAQ. The germline V and J ends were trimmed by 1 base and 1 base, with 5 bases remaining between them.

This clonotype has ten or more counts. The chain links TRBV6-5 to TRBJ1-6, with a possible D match to TRBD1 (5 bases). The ends were cut back, 5 bases at V and 10 bases at J, with 18 bases in the middle. The CDR3 has 15 residues. Germline assignment: CDR1 MNHEY and CDR2 SVGAGI. The CDR3 here is CASSRGGTGGSPLHF. The CDR3 DNA follows: TGTGCCAGCAGTCGCGGGGGGACGGGTGGATCACCCCTCCACTTT.